The 15 T cell receptor beta chains presented below share a single source sample, sequenced in a study of blood T cells in healthy people across ages. Next came a second PCR, run for about 7 to 12 cycles, which used a sample-barcoded 5' primer along with a J-beta primer mix. MiXCR, applied by TCRdb to the 5' RACE reads, yields one record per CDR3 protein. The sample includes roughly 680,000 distinct CDR3 sequences, 49% of them seen just once. Sequenced input: blood. Receptor source: an older woman in good health.

In this sample, this clonotype turned up a few times. The chain links TRBV12-3 or TRBV12-4 to TRBJ2-2; no reliable D call. The CDR3 runs 15 residues. V was clipped by 1 base and J by 3 bases, with 9 bases between them. CDR3 nucleotide sequence: TGTGCCAGCAGTTTAGTCAGGAACTACACCGGGGAGCTGTTTTTT. It specifies CASSLVRNYTGELFF.

In this sample, this clonotype turned up once. The J gene is TRBJ2-5, the V gene TRBV28, with no clear D. The closer fit of TRBJ2-7 to the DNA end suggests the J call may be wrong. The CDR3 has 12 amino acids. The V gene's germline CDR1 is MDHEN and CDR2 SYDVKM. Here the CDR3 DNA reads TGTGCCAGCAACGGCAGGTACTACGAGCAGTACTTC. Protein sequence: CASNGRYYEQYF.

This clonotype occurred many times. The V call is TRBV7-9, the J call TRBJ2-7, with D tentatively TRBD2 (6 bases). There are 15 residues in the CDR3. V lost 3 bases, J lost 2 bases, and 14 bases lay in between. Germline lookup yields CDR1 SEHNR and CDR2 FQNEAQ (reference sequence). The CDR3 sequence is CASSFTGLGPYEQYF. In DNA form, the CDR3 reads TGTGCCAGCAGCTTTACGGGACTTGGACCCTACGAGCAGTACTTC.

This chain uses TRBV5-1 with TRBJ2-1; perhaps TRBD2 as D (5 bases). The CDR3 has 15 residues. The V gene's germline CDR1 is SGHRS and CDR2 YFSETQ. Trimming took off 1 base at V and 8 bases at J, with 16 bases between the two ends. The DNA of the CDR3 is TGCGCCAGCAGCTTGCATAGACTACAACACGATGAGCAGTTCTTC. This translates into CASSLHRLQHDEQFF.

The V call is TRBV20-1, the J call TRBJ2-3; 8 bases are a match to TRBD1. This CDR3 contains 12 residues. The germline gives CDR1 DFQATT, CDR2 SNEGSKA (reference sequence). J gave up 4 bases and V 8 bases, and 5 bases lay outside the gene matches. This chain's CDR3 is CSLRQGSDTQYF. CDR3 nucleotides: TGCAGTCTCCGACAGGGGTCAGATACGCAGTATTTT.

This chain joins TRBV7-2 and TRBJ2-5, with 9 bases identical to TRBD2. The CDR3 sequence is 15 residues long. The V and J ends lost 2 bases and 5 bases, in that order; junction bases with no gene match: 6. Germline V gene sequence: CDR1 SGHTA, CDR2 FQGNSA. DNA of the CDR3: TGTGCCAGCAGCTTAAACGCGGGAGGGCAGGAGACCCAGTACTTC. Translated, it gives CASSLNAGGQETQYF. The full variable domain, its missing parts supplied by reference TRBV7-2 and TRBJ2-5, is GAGVSQSPSNKVTEKGKDVELRCDPISGHTALYWYRQSLGQGLEFLIYFQGNSAPDKSGLPSDRFSAERTGGSVSTLTIQRTQQEDSAVYLCASSLNAGGQETQYFGPGTRLLVL.

The rearrangement joins TRBV5-1 to TRBJ2-7, with 11 positions matching TRBD2. Germline loops: CDR1 SGHRS, CDR2 YFSETQ. V shed 3 bases, J shed 1 base, and the junction held 3 bases outside the gene matches. CDR3 length equals 15 residues. This CDR3 reads CASSSASGGSYEQYF. The CDR3 DNA reads TGCGCCAGCAGCTCCGCTAGCGGGGGGTCCTACGAGCAGTACTTC.

This clonotype turned up a few times. The chain recombines TRBV2 with TRBJ2-5; 9 bases fit TRBD1. The CDR3 spans 15 residues. The junction had 7 bases not matched to a gene; V was cut back by 4 bases and J by 4 bases. Looked up from germline, CDR1 is SNHLY and CDR2 is FYNNEI. CDR3 loop: CASSGLGQGRETQYF. The CDR3 region has the DNA TGTGCCAGCAGTGGGTTGGGACAGGGTAGAGAGACCCAGTACTTC. Combining the CDR3 with reference TRBV2 and TRBJ2-5 gives the whole variable domain EPEVTQTPSHQVTQMGQEVILRCVPISNHLYFYWYRQILGQKVEFLVSFYNNEISEKSEIFDDQFSVERPDGSNFTLKIRSTKLEDSAMYFCASSGLGQGRETQYFGPGTRLLVL.

This clonotype was observed a single time. The V and J genes are TRBV6-5 and TRBJ2-4; D could derive from TRBD1 or TRBD2 (5 bases each). Looked up from germline, CDR1 is MNHEY and CDR2 is SVGAGI. The CDR3 totals 16 residues. V was clipped by 2 bases and J by 2 bases, with 13 bases between them. In nucleotides, the CDR3 is TGTGCCAGCAGTTACGGGGCTAGCAGTACCAAAAACATTCAGTACTTC. Amino acids: CASSYGASSTKNIQYF.

The chain couples TRBV12-3 or TRBV12-4 to TRBJ1-6; D remains ambiguous. V lost 0 bases, J lost 5 bases, and 11 bases lay in between. This CDR3 region has 16 residues. The chain's CDR3 is CASSLARNVDNSPLHF. CDR3 bases: TGTGCCAGCAGTTTAGCGCGGAACGTAGATAATTCACCCCTCCACTTT.

The rearrangement uses TRBV27 and TRBJ2-1; 8 nucleotides line up with TRBD1. The CDR3 loop spans 16 amino acids. Germline trimming cut 6 bases from V and 6 bases from J; bases unmatched to any gene: 13. Germline CDR1 MNHEY, CDR2 SMNVEV (reference sequence). In DNA form, the CDR3 reads TGTGCCAGCAGCCCCAATGACAGGGGAAACAGCAATGAGCAGTTCTTC. Amino acids: CASSPNDRGNSNEQFF.

This chain uses TRBV5-1 with TRBJ2-7; D tentatively reads TRBD1 or TRBD2 (5 bases each). Germline V gene lookup returns CDR1 SGHRS and CDR2 YFSETQ. Trimming left V 5 bases short and J 5 bases short, with 17 bases between. This CDR3 is 14 amino acids long. CDR3 sequence reads: CASRHTGRLDEQYF. Written as DNA, the CDR3 is TGCGCCAGCAGGCACACGGGACGGCTAGACGAGCAGTACTTC.

The gene calls are TRBV7-9 and TRBJ1-2; D is perhaps TRBD1 (6 bases). This CDR3 is built from 14 residues. In germline, CDR1 is SEHNR, CDR2 FQNEAQ (reference sequence). V gave up 5 bases and J gave up 2 bases, with 12 bases separating them. The CDR3 protein is CASSTGAINYGYTF. CDR3 DNA sequence: TGTGCCAGCAGCACGGGGGCAATAAACTATGGCTACACCTTC.

The chain is built from TRBV18 and TRBJ2-7; D may be TRBD2 (6 bases). CDR1 is KGHSH, CDR2 LQKENI, per germline. The CDR3 has 15 amino acids. The V end was cut by 3 bases, the J end by 0 bases, with 12 bases between. The CDR3 DNA follows: TGTGCCAGCTCACCTACGGCGGGGCCCTCCTACGAGCAGTACTTC. This translates into CASSPTAGPSYEQYF.

A word on this clonotype: This could be a read error, since a much larger clone is one nucleotide away. V gene TRBV4-2 combines with J gene TRBJ2-7; either TRBD1 or TRBD2 may fit D (5 bases each). Looked up from germline, CDR1 is LGHNA and CDR2 is YNFKEQ. The CDR3 length is 17 residues. CDR3 DNA sequence: TGTGTCAGCAGCCCAGGGCCGATAGGAGGCAGCTCCTACGAGCAGTACTTC. This encodes CVSSPGPIGGSSYEQYF.